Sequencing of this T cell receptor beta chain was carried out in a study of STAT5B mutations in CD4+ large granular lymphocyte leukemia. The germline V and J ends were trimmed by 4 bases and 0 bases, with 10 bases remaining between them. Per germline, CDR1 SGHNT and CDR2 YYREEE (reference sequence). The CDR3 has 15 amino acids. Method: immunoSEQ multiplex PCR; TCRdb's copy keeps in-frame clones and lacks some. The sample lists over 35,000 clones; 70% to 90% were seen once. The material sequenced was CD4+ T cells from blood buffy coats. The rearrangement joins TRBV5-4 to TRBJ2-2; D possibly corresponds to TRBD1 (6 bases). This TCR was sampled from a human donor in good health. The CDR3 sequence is CASSARTANTGELFF. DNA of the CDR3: TGTGCCAGCAGCGCTAGGACAGCGAACACCGGGGAGCTGTTTTTT. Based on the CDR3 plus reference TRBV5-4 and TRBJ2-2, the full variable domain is ETGVTQSPTHLIKTRGQQVTLRCSSQSGHNTVSWYQQALGQGPQFIFQYYREEENGRGNFPPRFSGLQFPNYSSELNVNALELDDSALYLCASSARTANTGELFFGEGSRLTVL.